Presented here are 15 T cell receptor beta chains from one specimen sequenced in a study of blood T cells in healthy people across ages. The second PCR ran about 6 to 12 cycles with a sample-barcoded 5' primer and J-beta primers. TCRdb reprocessed the 5' RACE reads with MiXCR, giving one entry per CDR3 protein. This table has around 1,000,000 distinct CDR3 sequences, under 30% appearing once. The same data also contributed to another study, on T cells of mothers and their children.

Sequencing was carried out using blood. The receptor set was obtained from a girl aged 2-15 years in good health.

There are a few counts of this clonotype. The rearrangement links TRBV29-1 to TRBJ2-1; 13 bases line up with TRBD2. Germline-derived CDR1 and CDR2 are SQVTM and ANQGSEA. The CDR3 is 14 amino acids. The V segment lost 7 bases and the J segment 8 bases; nucleotides outside the gene matches: 8. This CDR3 is CSAVLAGGWHEQFF. In nucleotides, the CDR3 is TGCAGCGCTGTACTAGCGGGGGGGTGGCATGAGCAGTTCTTC.

The V gene is TRBV7-9, the J gene TRBJ2-3; D may be TRBD2 (5 bases). V was cut by 3 bases and J by 12 bases, with 19 bases left in between. The CDR3 is made up of 14 amino acids. Germline V lookup: CDR1 SEHNR, CDR2 FQNEAQ (reference sequence). The CDR3 DNA sequence: TGTGCCAGCAGCTTCCCAAATTCCGGGGAATCCCAGTATTTT. It encodes CASSFPNSGESQYF.

This clonotype was seen ten or more times. The chain links TRBV7-9 to TRBJ2-2; 7 bases are shared with TRBD1. Germline V gives CDR1 SEHNR, CDR2 FQNEAQ (reference sequence). This CDR3 comprises 15 residues. V lost 3 bases and J lost 2; bases outside the gene matches: 3. The CDR3 DNA follows: TGTGCCAGCAGCTTGGGGACAGTTAACACCGGGGAGCTGTTTTTT. Amino acid sequence: CASSLGTVNTGELFF.

This clonotype was counted a few times. The chain uses TRBV6-2 or TRBV6-3 and TRBJ2-7; maybe TRBD2 (6 bases). The length of the CDR3 is 17 residues. Trimming removed 0 bases at V and 0 bases at J, with 15 bases between. CDR1 is MNHEY and CDR2 is SVGEGT in the germline V gene. Here the CDR3 reads CASSYSTAGSYSYEQYF. CDR3 bases: TGTGCCAGCAGTTACTCGACGGCGGGATCATACTCCTACGAGCAGTACTTC.

The V and J genes are TRBV25-1 and TRBJ1-4; the D gene is possibly TRBD1 (5 bases). Deletions cut 4 bases from V and 5 bases from J, with 14 bases between. CDR1 and CDR2 from the germline V gene are MGHDK and SYGVNS. The CDR3 has 15 residues. CDR3 sequence: CASSARDGLNEKLFF. CDR3 sequence (DNA): TGTGCCAGCAGTGCCCGGGACGGCTTGAATGAAAAACTGTTTTTT.

This rearrangement joins TRBV7-9 to TRBJ1-2; D gene unclear. CDR3 length: 14 residues. In germline, CDR1 is SEHNR, CDR2 FQNEAQ (reference sequence). Trimming took 4 bases from V and 8 from J, leaving 17 bases between them. CDR3 sequence (DNA): TGTGCCAGCAGCTCCCTCCAATCAGGCGGGGGCTACACCTTC. This gives the protein CASSSLQSGGGYTF. The full variable domain, in which reference TRBV7-9 and TRBJ1-2 provide the parts outside the CDR3, is DTGVSQNPRHKITKRGQNVTFRCDPISEHNRLYWYRQTLGQGPEFLTYFQNEAQLEKSRLLSDRFSAERPKGSFSTLEIQRTEQGDSAMYLCASSSLQSGGGYTFGSGTRLTVV.

Only a few counts were recorded for this clonotype. The rearrangement links TRBV7-9 to TRBJ2-7, with D perhaps matching TRBD2 (5 bases). This CDR3 is 13 amino acids long. Trimming shortened V by 5 bases and J by 4 bases, and 12 bases separated the two germline ends. Germline V gene lookup returns CDR1 SEHNR and CDR2 FQNEAQ (reference sequence). The CDR3 nucleotides read TGTGCCAGCAGCCGAACCTGGGAGTACGAGCAGTACTTC. This gives the protein CASSRTWEYEQYF.

This clonotype showed up just a few times. This chain connects TRBV7-9 to TRBJ1-3; TRBD1 might be the D (5 bases). The V end was cut by 3 bases, the J end by 8 bases, with 14 bases between. The CDR3 is 14 amino acids. Germline CDR1 reads SEHNR; CDR2 reads FQNEAQ (reference sequence). DNA for the CDR3: TGTGCCAGCAGCTTTATTCTGGACACCTACACCATATATTTT. This encodes CASSFILDTYTIYF.

The chain combines TRBV6-1 with TRBJ2-2; 10 bases match TRBD1. Germline V gives CDR1 MNHNS, CDR2 SASEGT. CDR3 size: 15 residues. Losses at the gene ends were 8 bases for V and 1 base for J; bases not matched to a gene: 4. The CDR3 coding sequence is TGTGCCAGCTCGGGACAGGGGATGAACACCGGGGAGCTGTTTTTT. Translation gives CASSGQGMNTGELFF.

The chain recombines TRBV2 with TRBJ2-7; perhaps TRBD1 as D (6 bases). Trimming removed 7 bases at V and 6 bases at J, with 22 bases between. The CDR3 length is 15 residues. CDR1 and CDR2 from the germline V gene are SNHLY and FYNNEI. The chain's CDR3 is CASKVEYGQSGEQYF. The CDR3 DNA sequence: TGTGCCAGCAAAGTGGAGTATGGACAGTCCGGCGAGCAGTACTTC.

The chain employs TRBV29-1 and TRBJ2-3; no firm D call. The ends were cut back, 3 bases at V and 2 bases at J, with 9 bases in the middle. Germline V gene lookup returns CDR1 SQVTM and CDR2 ANQGSEA. This CDR3 is built from 13 residues. Here the CDR3 reads CSVEGKLTDTQYF. CDR3 coding DNA: TGCAGCGTTGAGGGAAAACTCACAGATACGCAGTATTTT.

The gene calls are TRBV18 and TRBJ2-5; D might be TRBD1 (5 bases). Matching the DNA end better, TRBJ2-1 makes the J call doubtful. Germline V gives CDR1 KGHSH, CDR2 LQKENI. The CDR3 runs to 13 residues. The CDR3: CASSPQVRDEQFF. CDR3 DNA sequence: TGTGCCAGCTCACCACAGGTCAGGGATGAGCAGTTCTTC.

The J gene is TRBJ2-5, the V gene TRBV28; unclear D gene. The germline CDR1 and CDR2 sequences are MDHEN and SYDVKM. V shed 4 bases and J shed 7 bases, with 7 bases lying between them. This CDR3 has 11 residues. The CDR3 reads CASSSPATQYF. CDR3 nucleotides: TGTGCCAGCAGTTCCCCTGCGACCCAGTACTTC.

This chain connects TRBV12-3 or TRBV12-4 to TRBJ1-6; D unclear. The CDR3 extends over 14 amino acids. Trimming shortened V by 6 bases and J by 7 bases, and 13 bases separated the two germline ends. CDR3 residues: CASSPRAGNSPLHF. The CDR3 nucleotides are TGTGCCAGCAGCCCAAGGGCGGGAAATTCACCCCTCCACTTT.

The J gene is TRBJ2-3, the V gene TRBV28; D gene uncertain. V lost 1 base to trimming and J lost 4 bases, with 6 bases between them. Germline CDR1 reads MDHEN; CDR2 reads SYDVKM. The CDR3 is 13 amino acids. CDR3 amino acids: CASSLSGPDTQYF. The CDR3 bases are TGTGCCAGCAGTTTATCGGGTCCAGATACGCAGTATTTT. The whole variable domain, filled in from reference TRBV28 and TRBJ2-3, reads DVKVTQSSRYLVKRTGEKVFLECVQDMDHENMFWYRQDPGLGLRLIYFSYDVKMKEKGDIPEGYSVSREKKERFSLILESASTNQTSMYLCASSLSGPDTQYFGPGTRLTVL.